This TCR beta chain was retrieved from a study of cytomegalovirus exposure and HLA in healthy donors. General study results and limits: Most TCR sequences showed up rarely, but some public TCRs showed up in many donors. It was shown in a later analysis that HLA-associated TCR beta chains were more clonally expanded than other, equally common chains.

The CDR3 sequence is 13 residues long. CDR1 is SNHLY, CDR2 FYNNEI, per germline. The V end was cut by 3 bases, the J end by 6 bases, with 9 bases between. Both 60 Vbeta primers and 13 Jbeta primers went into the PCR. TCRdb keeps only in-frame clones here, not all; method: immunoSEQ multiplex PCR. The data contain roughly 150,000 clones, around three quarters of them singletons. In the case of this clone: The antigen is unknown.

Material for sequencing was PBMCs. This sequence was found in a woman aged 40 to 55 in good health and CMV-seropositive. J is TRBJ1-5 and V is TRBV2, with TRBD1 as a possible D gene (5 bases). CDR3 bases: TGTGCCAGCAGTGACAGGGAAGGTCAGCCCCAGCATTTT. Translated: CASSDREGQPQHF. Using reference TRBV2 and TRBJ1-5 for the parts outside the CDR3, the full variable domain is EPEVTQTPSHQVTQMGQEVILRCVPISNHLYFYWYRQILGQKVEFLVSFYNNEISEKSEIFDDQFSVERPDGSNFTLKIRSTKLEDSAMYFCASSDREGQPQHFGDGTRLSIL.